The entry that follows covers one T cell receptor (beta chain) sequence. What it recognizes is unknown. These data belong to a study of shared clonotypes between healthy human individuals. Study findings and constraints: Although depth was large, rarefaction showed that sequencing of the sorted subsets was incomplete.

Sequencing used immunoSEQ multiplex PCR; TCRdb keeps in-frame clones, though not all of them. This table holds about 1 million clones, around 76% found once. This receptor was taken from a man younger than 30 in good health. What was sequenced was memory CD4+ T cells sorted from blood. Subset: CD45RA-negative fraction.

CDR3 bases: TGTGCCGCGAAGGGGCAGGGAAAAGAGACCCAGTACTTC. Protein: CAAKGQGKETQYF. The rearrangement links TRBV19 to TRBJ2-5, with TRBD1 as a possible D gene (5 bases). The CDR3 runs 13 residues. Germline CDR1 and CDR2: LNHDA and SQIVND (reference sequence). V lost 11 bases to trimming and J lost 3 bases, with 16 bases between them. The full variable domain, its missing parts supplied by reference TRBV19 and TRBJ2-5, is DGGITQSPKYLFRKEGQNVTLSCEQNLNHDAMYWYRQDPGQGLRLIYYSQIVNDFQKGDIAEGYSVSREKKESFPLTVTSAQKNPTAFYLCAAKGQGKETQYFGPGTRLLVL.